The 8 T cell receptor delta chains listed next were all sequenced from one sample in a study of γδ T cells in repeated Plasmodium falciparum infection. TCRdb re-analyzed the multiplex PCR reads via CATT. The sample lists tens of thousands of delta-chain clones, 0.85% to 1% occurring once. Vgamma9/Vdelta2+ and Vdelta2-negative gammadelta T cells were flow-sorted from PBMC for bulk sequencing. The sequenced sample consisted of gamma-delta T cells from blood. The origin of the receptors is a pool of human donors (malaria-infected and uninfected, not separated).

This clone was found a few times. This sequence is one base from a far larger clone and is likely a read error. The chain links TRDV1 to TRDJ1; 11 nucleotides align to TRDD3. The J gene is absent in TCRdb and was assigned here via DNA matching to germline. Germline CDR1 TSWWSYY, CDR2 QGS. The V segment lost 3 bases and the J segment 10 bases; nucleotides outside the gene matches: 19. The CDR3 contains 18 residues. CDR3 residues: CALGELNFPTVGGYGLIF. CDR3 nucleotides: TGTGCTCTTGGGGAGCTCAATTTTCCTACGGTTGGGGGATACGGACTCATCTTT.

Worth noting for this clone: The TCRdb record carries a much larger clone's protein, which differs from this DNA's translation at residue 20; a read error is the likely cause, and the protein listed here is the DNA translation. This chain uses TRDV2 with TRDJ1; TRDD3 might be the D (5 bases). This CDR3 has 27 amino acids. Germline CDR1 GEAIGNYY, CDR2 EKD. V was clipped by 0 bases and J by 3 bases, with 49 bases between them. In nucleotides, the CDR3 is TGTGCCTGTGACACCCCCCTTTCCGTCCCTGGGAGAGCTGCGACCTCCGTTCCGTCCTGCAGACCCGATAAACTCATCTTT. Its protein is CACDTPLSVPGRAATSVPSCRPDKLIF.

In the case of this clone: A far bigger clonotype differs at one base, so this is likely a read error. This sample includes further DNA sequences coding for the same CDR3. This chain uses TRDV1 with TRDJ1, with 7 bases fitting TRDD3. The J segment lost 2 bases and the V segment lost 6 bases, leaving 36 bases of the junction unmatched. The germline CDR1 and CDR2 sequences are TSWWSYY and QGS. This CDR3 is 24 amino acids long. CDR3 sequence: CALGARSTPSLLEWGKVGTDKLIF. The CDR3 coding sequence is TGTGCTCTTGGTGCCAGATCCACGCCTTCGCTCCTGGAATGGGGGAAGGTAGGGACCGATAAACTCATCTTT.

This clone was observed a handful of times. The protein recorded in TCRdb matches a much larger clone and deviates from this DNA's translation at residue 4, suggesting a read error; the protein here is obtained by translating the DNA. The genes are TRDV1 and TRDJ1; a possible D gene is TRDD3 (6 bases). V lost 8 bases, J lost 3 bases, and 22 bases lay in between. CDR3 size: 16 residues. Per germline, CDR1 TSWWSYY and CDR2 QGS. CDR3 bases: TGTGCTCTTAGGAGTTTTCGGGATAATAAAGCCGATAAACTCATCTTT. This codes for CALRSFRDNKADKLIF.

On this clone itself: A read error likely explains why the TCRdb protein, taken from a much larger clone, differs from this DNA's translation at residue 5; the protein shown is translated from the DNA. The V and J genes are TRDV1 and TRDJ1; 10 nucleotides line up with TRDD3. TCRdb supplies no J gene; here it was assigned by aligning the nucleotide sequence to germline. V shed 3 bases, J shed 2 bases, and the junction held 12 bases outside the gene matches. The V gene's germline CDR1 is TSWWSYY and CDR2 QGS. The CDR3 is 18 residues long. The CDR3 bases are TGTGCTCTTGGGGACCGATTCCAAATACTGGGGGATACCGATAAACTCATCTTT. Its protein product is CALGDRFQILGDTDKLIF.

There are a few counts of this clone. The mismatch at residues 3 and 11 between this DNA's translation and the TCRdb protein of a much larger clone likely reflects a read error; the protein shown is translated from the DNA. The chain combines TRDV1 with TRDJ1, with D perhaps matching TRDD3 (6 bases). TCRdb records no J gene; here it was assigned by comparing the DNA to germline. The germline gives CDR1 TSWWSYY, CDR2 QGS. This CDR3 is built from 18 residues. This CDR3 reads CAPGERKWLGPYTDKLIF. The CDR3, as DNA: TGTGCTCCTGGGGAGAGAAAATGGCTGGGACCCTACACCGATAAACTCATCTTT.

On this clone itself: The TCRdb protein, from a much larger clone, departs from this DNA's translation at residue 14, likely by read error; the protein shown derives from the DNA. CDR3 sequence (DNA): TGTGCCTGTGACACTCCGGAGGGGAGTGGCAAACCCTCCCGGGACACCCGACAGATGTTTTTC. It is translated as CACDTPEGSGKPSRDTRQMFF. The genes are TRDV2 and TRDJ3; a possible D gene is TRDD3 (5 bases). TCRdb records no J gene; here it was assigned by comparing the DNA to germline. The CDR3 covers 21 residues. The germline gives CDR1 GEAIGNYY, CDR2 EKD.

This clone came up a few times. TCRdb lists the protein of a much larger clone for this DNA, which differs at residue 13, so this is likely a read error; the protein given here is translated from the DNA itself. The V gene is TRDV1, the J gene TRDJ1, with 12 nucleotides matching TRDD3. As TCRdb names no J gene, one was assigned here on the basis of a DNA match to germline. Germline CDR1 reads TSWWSYY; CDR2 reads QGS. The CDR3 totals 20 residues. V was pared by 5 bases and J by 5 bases, with 21 bases of the junction left unmatched. This chain's CDR3 is CALGISFFLGDTMGLDKLIF. CDR3 nucleotide sequence: TGTGCTCTTGGGATATCCTTCTTCCTGGGGGATACGATGGGGCTTGATAAACTCATCTTT.